This T cell receptor beta chain was identified in a study of T cell changes during pregnancy in multiple sclerosis. Looked up from germline, CDR1 is SQVTM and CDR2 is ANQGSEA. Trimming pared 2 bases from V and 2 bases from J, leaving 12 bases between. The length of the CDR3 is 15 residues. This table comes from immunoSEQ multiplex PCR, and its TCRdb copy is limited to in-frame clones, with some not included. The profile shows some 60,000 clones, roughly nine tenths of them singletons. Material: peripheral blood, obtained before pregnancy. The sequence derives from a female donor with multiple sclerosis, enrolled in a pregnancy study. The V gene is TRBV29-1, the J gene TRBJ2-2; D is possibly TRBD1 (5 bases). The CDR3 sequence is CSVETLDSNTGELFF. CDR3 sequence (DNA): TGCAGCGTTGAAACCCTTGACAGCAACACCGGGGAGCTGTTTTTT.